These 26 T cell receptor beta chains share one sample of origin, sequenced in a study of Ad26.COV2.S vaccination and SARS-CoV-2 variants. The assay was immunoSEQ multiplex PCR, and TCRdb's table has in-frame clones only and misses some. The data hold 300,000 to 400,000 clones, with 80% to 90% observed a single time. Described treatment: 15 to 20 received Ad26.COV2.S at low or high dose, single or two shots; several received placebo; per-sample allocation not given. Sampling happened 63 days after the first vaccine or placebo injection. The specimen was peripheral blood, collected in a trial of Ad26.COV2.S vaccine versus placebo. These receptors all stem from a person between 18 and 60 years old who received the Ad26.COV2.S COVID-19 vaccine or a placebo.

The chain has TRBV25-1 and TRBJ1-3, with D possibly being TRBD1 (5 bases). The germline V gene encodes CDR1 MGHDK and CDR2 SYGVNS. The V end was cut by 1 base, the J end by 0 bases, with 13 bases between. The CDR3 runs 17 residues. The CDR3 nucleotides read TGTGCCAGCAGTGAATTATGGGGCGGCGGCTCTGGAAACACCATATATTTT. Its translation: CASSELWGGGSGNTIYF.

The gene calls are TRBV6-2 or TRBV6-3 and TRBJ1-1, with D tentatively TRBD1 (5 bases). Germline values: CDR1 MNHEY, CDR2 SVGEGT. The V end lost 5 bases, the J end lost 3 bases, and 13 bases lay between the germline ends. The CDR3 consists of 14 residues. CDR3 bases: TGTGCCAGCAGTCGGACACGGGGGGACACTGAAGCTTTCTTT. It encodes CASSRTRGDTEAFF.

V usage is TRBV6-5 and J usage is TRBJ2-1, with TRBD2 matching over 14 bases. Trimming cost V 6 bases and J 6 bases; bases outside gene matches: 1. The germline CDR1 and CDR2 sequences are MNHEY and SVGAGI. The CDR3 has 14 residues. The CDR3 sequence: CASRTSGGANEQFF. The CDR3 DNA follows: TGTGCCAGCAGGACTAGCGGGGGGGCCAATGAGCAGTTCTTC.

The V call is TRBV4-2, the J call TRBJ2-1; D is tentatively TRBD1 or TRBD2 (5 bases each). V lost 0 bases and J lost 10, with 13 bases in between. Germline values: CDR1 LGHNA, CDR2 YNFKEQ. The CDR3 extends over 14 amino acids. CDR3 loop: CASSQEGRPHEQFF. The CDR3 DNA reads as TGTGCCAGCAGCCAAGAGGGACGTCCTCACGAGCAGTTCTTC.

V and J are TRBV30 and TRBJ1-6; no reliable D call. Germline loops: CDR1 GTSNPN, CDR2 SVGIG (reference sequence). Trimming took off 3 bases at V and 8 bases at J, with 11 bases between the two ends. The CDR3 is 13 residues long. This CDR3 is CAWSAGRDSPLHF. The CDR3 coding sequence is TGTGCCTGGAGCGCGGGTCGGGATTCACCCCTCCACTTT.

This clone showed up just a few times. The V call is TRBV4-1, the J call TRBJ1-1; D possibly corresponds to TRBD1 (5 bases). Germline CDR1 is MGHRA and CDR2 is YSYEKL. The CDR3 runs to 16 residues. V dropped 0 bases and J dropped 8 bases, with 19 bases sitting between them. CDR3: CASSQDYQGAVSEAFF. DNA for the CDR3: TGCGCCAGCAGCCAAGATTACCAGGGAGCAGTCTCGGAAGCTTTCTTT.

The genes are TRBV5-1 and TRBJ1-6; D remains unclear. The V end lost 0 bases, the J end lost 9 bases, and 13 bases lay between the germline ends. The CDR3 totals 15 residues. Germline V gene lookup returns CDR1 SGHRS and CDR2 YFSETQ. The chain's CDR3 is CASSLDREAGSPLHF. DNA of the CDR3: TGCGCCAGCAGCTTGGACCGTGAAGCGGGTTCACCCCTCCACTTT.

The chain carries TRBV6-1 and TRBJ2-3, with 8 bases aligning to TRBD2. Trimming at V came to 2 bases and at J to 4 bases, leaving 5 bases not matched to a gene. The CDR3 totals 15 residues. Germline lookup yields CDR1 MNHNS and CDR2 SASEGT. The CDR3 DNA follows: TGTGCCAGCAGTGAATTGGACGGGGGGGCAGATACGCAGTATTTT. Residues: CASSELDGGADTQYF.

The V and J genes are TRBV4-1 and TRBJ2-7, with 8 bases matching TRBD1. Per germline, CDR1 MGHRA and CDR2 YSYEKL. This CDR3 spans 15 amino acids. J was trimmed by 2 bases and V by 4 bases; bases with no gene match: 7. CDR3 in amino acids: CASSLTDRETYEQYF. The DNA for the CDR3 is TGCGCCAGCAGCCTAACGGACAGGGAGACCTACGAGCAGTACTTC.

The V call is TRBV12-3 or TRBV12-4, the J call TRBJ2-3, with a possible D match to TRBD1 (6 bases). With 5 bases removed from V and 4 bases from J, the gap between germline ends came to 10 bases. The CDR3 runs to 13 residues. CDR3 in amino acids: CASSRYRADTQYF. CDR3 sequence (DNA): TGTGCCAGCAGTCGCTACAGGGCAGATACGCAGTATTTT.

V is TRBV29-1 and J is TRBJ1-2; TRBD1 might be the D (5 bases). The CDR3 runs to 12 residues. V was trimmed by 4 bases and J by 5 bases, leaving 11 bases between them. Germline CDR1 SQVTM, CDR2 ANQGSEA. In DNA, the CDR3 is TGCAGCGTTGGAGGGACGGCTTATGGCTACACCTTC. Translating it yields CSVGGTAYGYTF.

The chain links TRBV5-1 to TRBJ2-3, with 9 bases that match TRBD1. CDR1 and CDR2 (germline): SGHRS, YFSETQ. This CDR3 comprises 16 residues. The V gene end was trimmed by 4 bases and the J gene end by 1 base; junction bases not matched to a gene: 7. CDR3 residues: CASSRSGDRGTDTQYF. The CDR3 DNA sequence: TGCGCCAGCAGCCGGTCGGGGGACAGGGGCACAGATACGCAGTATTTT. The entire variable domain, with the rest obtained from reference TRBV5-1 and TRBJ2-3, is as follows: KAGVTQTPRYLIKTRGQQVTLSCSPISGHRSVSWYQQTPGQGLQFLFEYFSETQRNKGNFPGRFSGRQFSNSRSEMNVSTLELGDSALYLCASSRSGDRGTDTQYFGPGTRLTVL.

The V and J genes are TRBV4-1 and TRBJ2-1; 7 nucleotides line up with TRBD2. The V gene end was trimmed by 1 base and the J gene end by 2 bases; junction bases not matched to a gene: 5. The CDR3 extends over 16 amino acids. Germline lookup yields CDR1 MGHRA and CDR2 YSYEKL. The CDR3, as DNA: TGCGCCAGCAGCCAAGGTCTAGCGGAGACCTACAATGAGCAGTTCTTC. This sequence encodes CASSQGLAETYNEQFF.

The chain is built from TRBV6-5 and TRBJ1-1, with D unclear. The CDR3 totals 12 residues. V lost 7 bases and J lost 8, with 14 bases in between. The V gene's germline CDR1 is MNHEY and CDR2 SVGAGI. This CDR3 is CASTDLALEAFF. In DNA, the CDR3 is TGTGCCAGCACCGACTTAGCGCTAGAAGCTTTCTTT.

The rearrangement links TRBV5-8 to TRBJ1-5, with D unresolved. This CDR3 is built from 15 residues. Per germline, CDR1 SGHTS and CDR2 YDEGEE. V was pared by 1 base and J by 9 bases, with 17 bases between. The CDR3: CASSLSETYLRPQHF. The CDR3 DNA is TGTGCCAGCAGCTTGAGCGAGACTTACCTTAGGCCCCAGCATTTT.

The gene calls are TRBV7-6 and TRBJ2-5; D gene uncertain. Trimming pared 1 base from V and 6 bases from J, leaving 12 bases between. This CDR3 contains 14 residues. CDR1 and CDR2 (germline): SGHVS, FNYEAQ. The CDR3 DNA reads as TGTGCCAGCAGCTTAGGGGCAGGATTAAAGACCCAGTACTTC. Its protein is CASSLGAGLKTQYF. Combining the CDR3 with reference TRBV7-6 and TRBJ2-5 gives the whole variable domain GAGVSQSPRYKVTKRGQDVALRCDPISGHVSLYWYRQALGQGPEFLTYFNYEAQQDKSGLPNDRFSAERPEGSISTLTIQRTEQRDSAMYRCASSLGAGLKTQYFGPGTRLLVL.

The CDR3 loop is CASSSRWGSPNYGYTF. The DNA of the CDR3 is TGTGCCAGTAGTTCGAGATGGGGCAGCCCTAACTATGGCTACACCTTC. The chain uses TRBV19 and TRBJ1-2, with TRBD1 as a possible D gene (5 bases). The V gene lost 5 bases and the J gene lost 0 bases, with 16 bases spanning the gap. Germline assignment: CDR1 LNHDA and CDR2 SQIVND (reference sequence). The length of the CDR3 is 16 residues.

This chain joins TRBV6-5 and TRBJ2-3, with 13 bases identical to TRBD2. V gave up 8 bases and J gave up 6 bases; unmatched junction bases: 5. In germline, CDR1 is MNHEY, CDR2 SVGAGI. CDR3 length: 14 amino acids. DNA for the CDR3: TGTGCCAGCCTACTAGCGGGGGGGCGGGATACGCAGTATTTT. Amino acid sequence: CASLLAGGRDTQYF.

J is TRBJ1-5 and V is TRBV2, with D maybe TRBD1 (5 bases). Trimming stripped 6 bases from V and 1 base from J, with 10 bases between. From germline, CDR1 is SNHLY and CDR2 FYNNEI. CDR3 size: 14 residues. The CDR3 region has the DNA TGTGCCAGCAGGCCGGGGGTCAGCAATCAGCCCCAGCATTTT. It specifies CASRPGVSNQPQHF.

The chain uses TRBV12-5 and TRBJ1-2; D unresolved. Germline CDR1 is LGHNT and CDR2 is FRNRAP. The CDR3 sequence is 16 residues long. Trimming cost V 0 bases and J 7 bases, with 18 bases left between them. The CDR3 reads CASGLVPGSENSGYTF. The CDR3 DNA is TGTGCTAGTGGTTTGGTACCTGGGTCGGAGAATAGTGGCTACACCTTC.

J is TRBJ2-1 and V is TRBV6-4, with a tentative D call TRBD2 (6 bases). This CDR3 has 14 amino acids. The V gene lost 0 bases and the J gene lost 6 bases, with 9 bases spanning the gap. Germline CDR1 MRHNA, CDR2 SNTAGT. Here the CDR3 DNA reads TGTGCCAGCAGTGACTCGATCGGGGGCAATGAGCAGTTCTTC. Its protein product is CASSDSIGGNEQFF.

The chain combines TRBV11-2 with TRBJ2-7; D is uncertain. Germline CDR1 reads SGHAT; CDR2 reads FQNNGV. The CDR3 runs 13 residues. V lost 3 bases and J lost 5, with 11 bases in between. The DNA for the CDR3 is TGTGCCAGCAGCTTGACTCCTCTCCACGAGCAGTACTTC. Protein product: CASSLTPLHEQYF.

The chain joins TRBV7-9 to TRBJ2-5; no reliable D call. Looked up from germline, CDR1 is SEHNR and CDR2 is FQNEAQ (reference sequence). V dropped 6 bases and J dropped 1 base, with 6 bases sitting between them. This CDR3 is 12 amino acids long. CDR3 DNA: TGTGCCAGCAGGGGGTCCCAAGAGACCCAGTACTTC. Protein product: CASRGSQETQYF.

J is TRBJ1-5 and V is TRBV3-1 (or the pseudogene TRBV3-2); tentatively, D is TRBD1 (6 bases). This CDR3 spans 15 amino acids. The V end lost 3 bases, the J end lost 6 bases, and 15 bases lay between the germline ends. Looked up from germline, CDR1 is LGHDT and CDR2 is YNNKEL (reference sequence). As DNA, the CDR3 is TGTGCCAGCAGCCACGCTACGAACAGGGCTCAGCCCCAGCATTTT. Translating it yields CASSHATNRAQPQHF.

This chain links TRBV19 with TRBJ1-2; a possible D gene is TRBD1 (5 bases). CDR1 is LNHDA and CDR2 is SQIVND in the germline V gene (reference sequence). The V end was cut by 4 bases, the J end by 4 bases, with 10 bases between. The CDR3 sequence is 13 residues long. The CDR3 here is CASSTGTRYGYTF. DNA of the CDR3: TGTGCCAGTAGTACCGGGACCCGCTATGGCTACACCTTC.

Concerning this clone: A read error may account for a junction end that differs from germline. This rearrangement joins TRBV19 to TRBJ2-7; TRBD2 aligns across 8 bases. The germline CDR1 and CDR2 sequences are LNHDA and SQIVND (reference sequence). This CDR3 region has 15 residues. CDR3 bases: TGTGCCAGTAGTATATCGGGAGGGGTGATCTACGAACAGTACTTC. It is translated as CASSISGGVIYEQYF.